The source of this TCR beta chain is a study of Ad26.COV2.S vaccination and SARS-CoV-2 variants (dated by TCRdb to about 2021). Looking at the study overall: Vaccine-arm donors were drawn from COV1001, a multicentre, randomized, double-blind, placebo-controlled phase I-IIa trial of Ad26.COV2.S in healthy adults. The TCR-sequenced set comprised approximately 32 samples: around 20 Ad26.COV2.S vaccine recipients, 5 placebo recipients and 8 SARS-CoV-2 convalescent individuals. Throughout the experiments and outcome assessment, investigators stayed blinded to trial group allocation. Trial participants were randomized into five groups of five: low-dose or high-dose Ad26.COV2.S given once or twice, or placebo on both occasions. The specificity and breadth of SARS-CoV-2-reactive T cell receptors after Ad26.COV2.S vaccination were assessed by TCRbeta repertoire sequencing. Ad26.COV2.S was given intramuscularly at 5x10^10 or 1x10^11 viral particles, as a single shot or as two shots 56 days apart.

TCRbeta CDR3 regions were sequenced with the immunoSEQ Assay. After extraction, genomic DNA underwent amplification by bias-controlled multiplex PCR, followed by high-throughput sequencing. The authors' analysis ran thus. To quantify the absolute abundance of every unique TCRbeta CDR3 region, sequences were collapsed and filtered. T cell fraction was estimated by normalizing TCRbeta template counts to usable DNA, with usable DNA measured through amplification of reference genes found in all nucleated cells. Repertoire TCRs were annotated as SARS-CoV-2-specific by exact matching of V gene, CDR3 amino acid sequence and J gene to a known reactive TCR set. MIRA supplied the reference SARS-CoV-2 TCR set, which was filtered for enrichment in COVID-19-positive ImmuneCODE repertoires so that public or cross-reactive TCRs were removed. Using the MIRA antigens, annotated TCRs were further analysed by specific ORF or by position within an ORF. Breadth was defined as the number of annotated unique rearrangements divided by the total number of unique productive rearrangements, and depth was defined as the summed frequency of the annotated unique rearrangements. Group comparisons of TCR breadth used two-sided Wilcoxon rank-sum tests. The immuneACCESS repertoire file appears here via TCRdb, limited to in-frame rearrangements. These files lack a portion of the clones; in checked studies, under half of the deficit traces to unresolved V genes, and the cause of the others is not known. From that table come the V and J calls and clone size; the DNA was used to work out D and trimming. This sample holds roughly 350,000 clones; around 87% were observed only once. The ten largest clones represent approximately 3.6% of the sample.

Read against the paper, the sample's treatment or condition label means: roughly 20 received Ad26.COV2.S at low or high dose, single or two shots; about 5 received placebo; per-sample allocation not given. For vaccine and placebo recipients, the sequenced repertoires came from samples collected on day 63 after the first injection. In Cohort 1b, 25 adults aged 18-55 years were enrolled at a single site in Boston, USA, between 29 July and 7 August 2020. As a vaccine, Ad26.COV2.S was a replication-incompetent adenovirus type 26 vector that expressed a prefusion-stabilized SARS-CoV-2 spike protein derived from the original Wuhan strain. Overall results and qualifications from the work: Comparable non-spike TCR breadth was observed between vaccine and placebo recipients, consistent with only spike being contained in the vaccine. After vaccination, spike-specific CD8+ and CD4+ T cell responses were reported to show substantial breadth. Comparing responses between vaccine doses or regimens was not something the study was powered to do. Ad26.COV2.S recipients had higher spike-specific TCR breadth than placebo recipients (P = 0.0014). It was noted by the authors that total T cell responses may have been underestimated by the TCR breadth and depth analyses.

As regards this clone: Its antigen is not yet known. No quality values exist for individual bases; no much larger clone is one base distant.

The germline ends are 2 bases apart after V is trimmed by 4 bases and J by 1 base. The CDR3 goes from the cysteine to the phenylalanine over 12 residues. Only the CDR3 portion is preserved as DNA: 36 bases, with reading frame beginning at the first base. The CDR1 and CDR2 encoded by the germline V gene are SNHLY and FYNNEI. The chain links TRBV2 with TRBJ1-5, with the D gene call left open. The receptor was isolated from a person between 18 and 59 years old who received the Ad26.COV2.S COVID-19 vaccine or a placebo. The sequenced sample was peripheral blood, obtained in a trial of Ad26.COV2.S vaccine versus placebo. The CDR3 region: CASSGSNQPQHF. The DNA is as follows: TGTGCCAGCAGTGGCAGCAATCAGCCCCAGCATTTT.